This T cell receptor beta chain was retrieved from a study of pediatric ulcerative colitis (dated by TCRdb to about 2019). With regard to the full study: Of the ulcerative colitis patients, about seven had pancolitis and two had left-sided colitis, and histology in every patient was consistent with ulcerative colitis. The Pediatric Ulcerative Colitis Activity Index classified a couple of patients as having mild disease, four as having moderate disease and three as having acute severe colitis. From under ten newly diagnosed, treatment-naive pediatric ulcerative colitis patients and a few non-IBD control children, paired blood and rectal samples were collected. General findings and caveats noted by the study authors: The healthy control group was small, consisting of only four individuals. Significantly higher autologous blood-rectal clonal overlap was found in ulcerative colitis patients than in controls, which suggested increased T cell trafficking to inflamed tissue. For technical reasons, substantially fewer templates were yielded by the blood samples of two patients, and these blood samples were excluded from blood-rectal overlap analysis. Features of the rectal repertoire distinguished controls, mild-moderate colitis patients and acute severe colitis patients, and in acute severe colitis, rectal diversity was reduced because of clonal expansions. Because repertoires were derived from total lymphocyte DNA, patterns in rare subsets such as regulatory T cells may not have been reflected. Rectal pinch biopsies may have included blood-derived T cells, especially in patients with overt colitis. A couple of rectal CDR3 clonotypes were found in every ulcerative colitis patient but in no control.

As to this clone: The antigen this receptor binds is unknown. The input lacks base qualities; no much larger clone sits a single base away.

The CDR3 runs 17 residues from the cysteine to the phenylalanine. Of the read, only the CDR3 DNA is kept; its 51 bases are in frame from base 1. During colonoscopy, one to two pinch biopsies were obtained from the rectum for research purposes. Before the diagnostic colonoscopy, none of the ulcerative colitis patients had been given any immunosuppressive medication. Before DNA was isolated, the rectal biopsies underwent proteinase K digestion. The Wizard kit (Promega) was used to extract genomic DNA from both blood and intestinal samples. Through the immunoSEQ TRB Survey service, multiplex V and J primers were used to amplify rearranged CDR3 beta regions from genomic DNA. To keep sequencing depth the same across samples, survey-level depth of up to 500,000 reads per sample was applied. The libraries were purified and pooled, then sequenced using Illumina technology. The paper's data handling went like this. Productive clonality, sample overlap, pairwise scatters, CDR3 beta length, V/D/J gene usage and productiveness were assessed with immunoSEQ online tools. Calculated diversity was defined as the number of unique rearrangements divided by total templates, multiplied by 100, and Shannon and Simpson indices were computed as well. Z-score normalized data were analyzed by principal component analysis with the R prcomp function and the ggbiplot package. Morisita's index was used to quantify the clonal overlap between blood and rectum within each subject. The table was pulled from immuneACCESS by TCRdb, which kept in-frame rearrangements only. Such tables lose some clones; where checked, under half of the loss comes from unresolved V genes, and the rest has no known cause. The DNA was the basis for D and trimming; V, J and clone size are from that table. Here the sample has over 20,000 clones; approximately 74% occur a single time. The ten biggest clones cover around 16% of the sample.

The chain is made from TRBV12-1 and TRBJ2-1; TRBD2 is taken as the D call from the table, unchecked against the DNA. TRBV12-1 is marked as a pseudogene. Sequences were obtained from gut tissue. This sequence was found in a boy under 18 with severe ulcerative colitis. The sequence in DNA is TGTGCCAGCAGCTCCATCGGACTAGCGGGGGGGGTCAATGAGCAGTTCTTC. This gives the protein CASSSIGLAGGVNEQFF.